The T cell receptor beta chain described here comes from a study of shared clonotypes between healthy human individuals. Study information: Donors had three CD4 naive, three CD4 memory, two CD8 naive and one CD8 memory plate apiece. Study-wide findings and caveats: Shared clonotypes across all four donors exceeded non-shared ones in generation probability. Limited genetic and exposure-history diversity came from having few donors.

All of the donors resided in Nashville, Tennessee, and each was a Caucasian adult. Sequenced by immunoSEQ multiplex PCR; TCRdb stores in-frame clones only, minus some. The sample holds 950,000 to 1,100,000 clones, approximately 70% seen once. The germline CDR1 and CDR2 sequences are MDHEN and SYDVKM. This CDR3 is built from 14 residues. Losses at the gene ends were 5 bases for V and 5 bases for J; bases not matched to a gene: 7. Concerning this clone itself: The antigen remains unidentified.

This chain uses TRBV28 with TRBJ2-5; 8 nucleotides match TRBD2. The clonotype comes from a man aged 18 to 29 in good health. Sequencing was done on a sample of memory CD4+ T cells sorted from blood. Indicated subset: CD45RA-negative fraction. The CDR3 sequence: CASSPWTSTETQYF. CDR3 DNA: TGTGCCAGCAGTCCGTGGACTAGCACGGAGACCCAGTACTTC.